These T cell receptor beta chains were read from a single sample in a study of CD8 T cells in ankylosing spondylitis. TCRdb used MiXCR to reprocess the 5' RACE reads, holding one entry per CDR3 protein. The sample includes around 130,000 distinct CDR3 sequences, 6.5% to 9% of them seen just once. The sequenced material came from blood, either unsorted or a sorted T cell fraction (not recorded which). The receptor source for this set is a male donor with ankylosing spondylitis or in good health (not recorded which). The CDR3 runs from the conserved cysteine through the conserved F or W. D genes are given only for firm matches. The listing skips clone size in some rows; elsewhere it reads once, few, many or a size class.

j_call cdr3_length v_call d_call clone_size cdr3_aa cdr3_nt
TRBJ1-3 15 TRBV30 NA NA CAWSAPGDMGNTIYF TGTGCCTGGAGTGCCCCAGGGGACATGGGAAACACCATATATTTT
TRBJ1-1 13 TRBV30 NA NA CAWTPSPGTEAFF TGTGCCTGGACCCCCTCCCCAGGGACTGAAGCTTTCTTT
TRBJ1-5 15 TRBV12-3/TRBV12-4 NA many CASSLRAGRGQPQHF TGTGCCAGCAGTTTAAGGGCAGGGCGCGGGCAGCCCCAGCATTTT
TRBJ1-4 14 TRBV5-1 TRBD1 many CASRQGQINEKLFF TGCGCCAGCAGACAGGGACAGATTAATGAAAAACTGTTTTTT
TRBJ2-1 14 TRBV20-1 TRBD2 many CSASSGSSYNEQFF TGCAGTGCAAGTAGCGGGAGCTCCTACAATGAGCAGTTCTTC
TRBJ2-3 12 TRBV20-1 NA many CSAATSSDTQYF TGCAGTGCTGCGACTAGTTCAGATACGCAGTATTTT
TRBJ2-4 15 TRBV5-1 TRBD2 NA CASSPLAGDQNIQYF TGCGCCAGCAGCCCCCTAGCGGGAGACCAAAACATTCAGTACTTC
TRBJ2-4 17 TRBV20-1 TRBD2 few CSASSLAGRGTKNIQYF TGCAGTGCTAGTAGTCTAGCGGGGAGAGGGACCAAAAACATTCAGTACTTC
TRBJ2-1 14 TRBV15 TRBD2 many CATSRVGRDHEQFF TGTGCCACCAGCAGAGTTGGGAGGGACCATGAGCAGTTCTTC
TRBJ1-5 13 TRBV12-3/TRBV12-4 NA many CASSSSSGQPQHF TGTGCCAGCAGTTCTTCTAGCGGTCAGCCCCAGCATTTT
TRBJ2-4 18 TRBV11-1 TRBD2 many CASSQGLAVPLAKNIQYF TGTGCCAGCAGCCAGGGACTAGCGGTGCCACTAGCCAAAAACATTCAGTACTTC
TRBJ2-3 17 TRBV20-1 NA many CSARRDTGRFGTDTQYF TGCAGTGCCCGGAGGGACACAGGGCGATTCGGCACAGATACGCAGTATTTT
TRBJ2-1 14 TRBV20-1 NA many CSARDRGGTHEQFF TGCAGTGCTAGAGATAGGGGAGGAACCCATGAGCAGTTCTTC
TRBJ2-3 17 TRBV7-2 TRBD2 many CASSSIGTSGVTDTQYF TGTGCCAGCAGCTCTATCGGGACTAGCGGAGTAACAGATACGCAGTATTTT
TRBJ1-1 15 TRBV13 TRBD1 NA CAMGPGQGMNTEAFF TGTGCCATGGGCCCCGGACAGGGGATGAACACTGAAGCTTTCTTT
TRBJ2-3 17 TRBV7-9 NA many CASSSPSGLPYTDTQYF TGTGCCAGCAGCTCCCCCTCCGGTTTACCATACACAGATACGCAGTATTTT
TRBJ2-1 18 TRBV5-1 TRBD2 NA CASSSPGLAALGGHEQFF TGCGCCAGCAGCAGCCCGGGACTAGCGGCGCTCGGAGGCCATGAGCAGTTCTTC
TRBJ2-1 17 TRBV5-1 TRBD2 many CASSRGLAASSYNEQFF TGCGCCAGCAGCCGGGGACTAGCGGCCAGCTCCTACAATGAGCAGTTCTTC
TRBJ2-7 14 TRBV19 TRBD2 many CASSSSLLADEQYF TGTGCCAGCTCTTCCTCCCTCCTAGCGGACGAGCAGTACTTC
TRBJ2-7 14 TRBV5-1 NA many CASSLSGAYYEQYF TGCGCCAGCAGCTTGTCAGGAGCTTATTACGAGCAGTACTTC
TRBJ2-5 15 TRBV5-1 NA many CASSLEAAKQETQYF TGCGCCAGCAGCTTGGAGGCAGCCAAACAAGAGACCCAGTACTTC
TRBJ2-1 14 TRBV7-2 NA many CASRPGLSYNEQFF TGTGCCAGCAGACCGGGACTGAGCTACAATGAGCAGTTCTTC
TRBJ2-3 16 TRBV7-6 NA once CASSLYGRTSTDTQYF TGTGCCAGCAGCTTATACGGCAGGACTAGCACAGATACGCAGTATTTT
TRBJ1-5 13 TRBV20-1 NA NA CSARGDSNQPQHF TGCAGTGCTAGAGGAGACAGCAATCAGCCCCAGCATTTT
TRBJ2-2 15 TRBV5-1 TRBD1 many CASSPPGQHTGELFF TGCGCCAGCAGCCCGCCGGGACAGCACACCGGGGAGCTGTTTTTT
TRBJ2-1 13 TRBV28 NA many CASSLDLASEQFF TGTGCCAGCAGTTTAGATCTAGCCAGTGAGCAGTTCTTC
TRBJ2-3 16 TRBV5-1 TRBD2 NA CASSGRLAGITDTQYF TGCGCCAGCAGCGGTCGACTAGCGGGCATCACAGATACGCAGTATTTT
TRBJ2-7 14 TRBV5-1 TRBD2 NA CASSWGGTSYEQYF TGCGCCAGCAGCTGGGGAGGGACTTCCTACGAGCAGTACTTC
TRBJ2-1 18 TRBV20-1 TRBD2 NA CCGRAPGPSGSAYNEQFF TGCTGTGGCCGGGCTCCGGGGCCCAGCGGGAGTGCCTACAATGAGCAGTTCTTC
TRBJ1-1 23 TRBV3-1 TRBD1 many CASSQRIGATGEDSGPPNTEAFF TGTGCCAGCAGCCAACGAATAGGGGCTACAGGGGAGGATTCTGGACCCCCGAACACTGAAGCTTTCTTT
TRBJ1-1 15 TRBV6-2/TRBV6-3 TRBD1 many CASRRTGGADTEAFF TGTGCCAGCAGACGGACAGGGGGGGCGGACACTGAAGCTTTCTTT
TRBJ1-5 14 TRBV5-1 TRBD1 many CASSEGQGNQPQHF TGCGCCAGCAGCGAGGGACAGGGTAATCAGCCCCAGCATTTT
TRBJ2-2 17 TRBV9 NA many CASSEKGRPGGTGELFF TGTGCCAGCAGCGAAAAGGGACGGCCCGGTGGCACCGGGGAGCTGTTTTTT
TRBJ2-3 12 TRBV5-1 NA many CASRTSTDTQYF TGCGCCAGCAGGACTAGCACAGATACGCAGTATTTT
TRBJ1-2 16 TRBV6-1 NA many CASSEPPGLRIGGYTF TGTGCCAGCAGTGAACCCCCGGGACTAAGGATTGGAGGCTACACCTTC
TRBJ2-3 16 TRBV7-9 NA many CASSLLGWENTDTQYF TGTGCCAGCAGCTTATTGGGGTGGGAGAACACAGATACGCAGTATTTT
TRBJ2-3 14 TRBV7-3 NA many CASSLNQVPDTQYF TGTGCCAGCAGCTTAAATCAGGTCCCAGATACGCAGTATTTT